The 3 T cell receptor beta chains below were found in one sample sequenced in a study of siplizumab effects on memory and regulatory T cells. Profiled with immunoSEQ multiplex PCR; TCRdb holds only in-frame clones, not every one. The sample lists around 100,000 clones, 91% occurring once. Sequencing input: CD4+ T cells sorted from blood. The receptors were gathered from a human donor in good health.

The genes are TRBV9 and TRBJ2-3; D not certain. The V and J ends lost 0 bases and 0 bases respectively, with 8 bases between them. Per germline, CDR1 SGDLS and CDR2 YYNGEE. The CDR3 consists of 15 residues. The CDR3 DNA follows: TGTGCCAGCAGCGTAGTACAGACTAGCACAGATACGCAGTATTTT. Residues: CASSVVQTSTDTQYF.

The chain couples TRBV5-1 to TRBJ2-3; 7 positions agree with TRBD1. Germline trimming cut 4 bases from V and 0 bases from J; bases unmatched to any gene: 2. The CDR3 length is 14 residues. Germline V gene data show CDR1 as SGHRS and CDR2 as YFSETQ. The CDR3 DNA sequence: TGCGCCAGCAGCGAGACAGGGAGCACAGATACGCAGTATTTT. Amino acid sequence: CASSETGSTDTQYF. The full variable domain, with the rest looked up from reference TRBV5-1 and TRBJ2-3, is KAGVTQTPRYLIKTRGQQVTLSCSPISGHRSVSWYQQTPGQGLQFLFEYFSETQRNKGNFPGRFSGRQFSNSRSEMNVSTLELGDSALYLCASSETGSTDTQYFGPGTRLTVL.

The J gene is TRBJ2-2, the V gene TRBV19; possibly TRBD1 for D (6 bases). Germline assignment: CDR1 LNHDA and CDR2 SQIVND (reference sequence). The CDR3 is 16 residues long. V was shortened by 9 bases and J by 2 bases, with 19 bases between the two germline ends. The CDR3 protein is CASVRGGSVNTGELFF. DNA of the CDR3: TGTGCCAGCGTCAGAGGGGGTAGTGTTAACACCGGGGAGCTGTTTTTT.